This T cell receptor beta chain comes out of a study of blood T cell repertoires in COVID-19. Method: immunoSEQ multiplex PCR; TCRdb's copy keeps in-frame clones and lacks some. The table includes 150,000 to 200,000 clones, roughly 87% detected once. The CDR3 has 12 residues. The germline V gene encodes CDR1 LGHDT and CDR2 YNNKEL (reference sequence). Trimming removed 2 bases from V and 7 bases from J, with 6 bases in between. The chain carries TRBV3-1 (or the pseudogene TRBV3-2) and TRBJ2-1; D ambiguous. This receptor was identified in a woman between 50 and 59 years old with acute or convalescent COVID-19. The sequencing sample was made of peripheral blood. The CDR3 bases are TGTGCCAGCAGCCAACTCGGGAATGAGCAGTTCTTC. This codes for CASSQLGNEQFF.